The 23 T cell receptor beta chains reported below all come from one sample, sequenced in a study of OX40 agonist ivuxolimab in advanced cancers. The assay was immunoSEQ multiplex PCR, and TCRdb's table has in-frame clones only and misses some. The profile shows 77,000 or so clones, roughly 88% of them singletons. The specimen was CD4+ or CD8+ T cells sorted from blood, collected in a trial of the OX40 agonist ivuxolimab. Receptors were obtained from an adult with an advanced solid tumor such as melanoma, head and neck, liver or kidney cancer.

This clone was detected only once. The chain couples TRBV27 to TRBJ2-2; 8 bases map to TRBD1. CDR3 length: 16 amino acids. Trimming at V came to 5 bases and at J to 4 bases, leaving 9 bases not matched to a gene. Germline CDR1 MNHEY, CDR2 SMNVEV (reference sequence). CDR3 sequence (DNA): TGTGCCAGCAGTCCGACGACAGGGGCGGGCACCGGGGAGCTGTTTTTT. Protein sequence: CASSPTTGAGTGELFF.

This chain uses TRBV19 with TRBJ2-1; TRBD2 matches 11 bases. The germline V gene has CDR1 LNHDA and CDR2 SQIVND (reference sequence). This CDR3 comprises 17 residues. J lost 12 bases, V lost 4 bases, and 17 bases had no gene match. DNA for the CDR3: TGTGCCAGTAGTACTCATCCGGGACTAGCGGAGGGCTGGGGGCAGTTCTTC. It yields the protein CASSTHPGLAEGWGQFF.

The gene calls are TRBV28 and TRBJ2-7; no clear D. Trimming removed 5 bases at V and 4 bases at J, with 6 bases between. Germline CDR1 reads MDHEN; CDR2 reads SYDVKM. This CDR3 spans 11 amino acids. The CDR3 reads CASSLLYEQYF. CDR3 sequence (DNA): TGTGCCAGCAGTCTACTGTACGAGCAGTACTTC.

The chain couples TRBV7-9 to TRBJ2-3; 8 nucleotides line up with TRBD2. The V and J ends lost 5 bases and 2 bases, in that order; junction bases with no gene match: 6. CDR3 length: 15 residues. Germline V gene data show CDR1 as SEHNR and CDR2 as FQNEAQ (reference sequence). The CDR3 is CASSPGGVTTDTQYF. CDR3 sequence (DNA): TGTGCCAGCAGCCCGGGGGGGGTGACCACAGATACGCAGTATTTT. Filled out from reference TRBV7-9 and TRBJ2-3, the complete variable domain reads DTGVSQNPRHKITKRGQNVTFRCDPISEHNRLYWYRQTLGQGPEFLTYFQNEAQLEKSRLLSDRFSAERPKGSFSTLEIQRTEQGDSAMYLCASSPGGVTTDTQYFGPGTRLTVL.

The rearrangement links TRBV11-3 to TRBJ2-1, with D possibly called TRBD1 or TRBD2 (6 bases each). Germline V gene sequence: CDR1 SGHNT, CDR2 YENEEA. V shed 1 base and J shed 5 bases, with 12 bases lying between them. The CDR3 has 15 amino acids. CDR3 region: CASSLGGALDNEQFF. The CDR3 nucleotides read TGTGCCAGCAGCTTAGGGGGGGCCTTGGACAATGAGCAGTTCTTC.

The chain couples TRBV10-2 to TRBJ1-5; 8 nucleotides line up with TRBD1. Germline-derived CDR1 and CDR2 are WSHSY and SAAADI. After removal of 3 bases from V and 3 bases from J, the junction contained 4 bases not matched to a gene. This CDR3 has 15 residues. The CDR3 bases are TGCGCCAGCAGTGAACAGGGGGGGGACAATCAGCCCCAGCATTTT. Translating gives CASSEQGGDNQPQHF.

The chain joins TRBV5-5 to TRBJ1-2; D gene unclear. V dropped 1 base and J dropped 5 bases, with 9 bases sitting between them. The CDR3 length is 13 residues. The germline V gene encodes CDR1 SGHKS and CDR2 YYEKEE (reference sequence). The CDR3 sequence: CASSLRDPYGYTF. As DNA, the CDR3 is TGTGCCAGCAGCTTGCGTGATCCTTATGGCTACACCTTC. Looking up the rest from reference TRBV5-5 and TRBJ1-2 gives the full variable domain: DAGVTQSPTHLIKTRGQQVTLRCSPISGHKSVSWYQQVLGQGPQFIFQYYEKEERGRGNFPDRFSARQFPNYSSELNVNALLLGDSALYLCASSLRDPYGYTFGSGTRLTVV.

The chain links TRBV5-1 to TRBJ2-5, with TRBD1 identical over 9 bases. This CDR3 region has 14 residues. Germline CDR1 reads SGHRS; CDR2 reads YFSETQ. V gave up 2 bases and J gave up 3 bases; unmatched junction bases: 2. The CDR3 nucleotides read TGCGCCAGCAGCTTACAGGGGGCGGAAGAGACCCAGTACTTC. Protein sequence: CASSLQGAEETQYF.

This clone was seen once. The chain links TRBV7-8 to TRBJ2-3; perhaps D is TRBD1 or TRBD2 (6 bases each). The V gene lost 1 base and the J gene lost 1 base, with 15 bases spanning the gap. Germline CDR1 and CDR2: SGHVS and FQNEAQ. There are 17 residues in the CDR3. CDR3 residues: CASSLVGGGIGTDTQYF. CDR3 nucleotides: TGTGCCAGCAGCTTAGTAGGGGGAGGTATTGGCACAGATACGCAGTATTTT.

The genes are TRBV11-3 and TRBJ2-1; perhaps TRBD2 as D (5 bases). The CDR3 has 15 residues. The germline V gene encodes CDR1 SGHNT and CDR2 YENEEA. Trimming cost V 2 bases and J 3 bases, with 11 bases left between them. CDR3 bases: TGTGCCAGCAGCTTAAGAGCGGAAGACTACAATGAGCAGTTCTTC. This gives the protein CASSLRAEDYNEQFF.

This clone was seen a few times. The V call is TRBV18, the J call TRBJ1-2, with D tentatively TRBD1 (6 bases). The length of the CDR3 is 14 residues. The V end was cut by 0 bases, the J end by 1 base, with 6 bases between. Per germline, CDR1 KGHSH and CDR2 LQKENI. CDR3 in amino acids: CASSPPDSNYGYTF. CDR3 DNA: TGTGCCAGCTCACCACCGGACAGTAACTATGGCTACACCTTC.

This rearrangement joins TRBV2 to TRBJ1-5; 9 bases map to TRBD1. Per germline, CDR1 SNHLY and CDR2 FYNNEI. This CDR3 region has 15 residues. V lost 5 bases to trimming and J lost 6 bases; unmatched junction nucleotides: 8. The CDR3 reads CASSFLQGAGQPQHF. The CDR3 coding sequence is TGTGCCAGCAGTTTTCTACAGGGGGCCGGTCAGCCCCAGCATTTT.

The CDR3 nucleotides are TGTGCCAGCAGGCGAGATCACGCAGATACGCAGTATTTT. This encodes CASRRDHADTQYF. This rearrangement joins TRBV6-1 to TRBJ2-3, with D hard to call. The CDR3 runs to 13 residues. The V gene lost 6 bases and the J gene lost 4 bases, with 11 bases spanning the gap. In germline, CDR1 is MNHNS, CDR2 SASEGT.

The chain carries TRBV5-5 and TRBJ1-1; maybe TRBD1 (6 bases). CDR1 and CDR2 from the germline V gene are SGHKS and YYEKEE (reference sequence). V was clipped by 1 base and J by 0 bases, with 10 bases between them. This CDR3 is 15 amino acids long. CDR3 nucleotides: TGTGCCAGCAGCTTGTGGGGGACATTGAACACTGAAGCTTTCTTT. Protein product: CASSLWGTLNTEAFF. The full variable domain, in which reference TRBV5-5 and TRBJ1-1 provide the parts outside the CDR3, is DAGVTQSPTHLIKTRGQQVTLRCSPISGHKSVSWYQQVLGQGPQFIFQYYEKEERGRGNFPDRFSARQFPNYSSELNVNALLLGDSALYLCASSLWGTLNTEAFFGQGTRLTVV.

This clone has a single count. The chain combines TRBV10-3 with TRBJ2-1; weak D call: TRBD2 (6 bases). CDR3 length: 15 residues. Trimming stripped 1 base from V and 7 bases from J, with 14 bases between. Germline CDR1 is ENHRY and CDR2 is SYGVKD. The CDR3 nucleotides read TGTGCCATCAGTGAGTGGGGGTTTCGGGGGAATGAGCAGTTCTTC. Translation: CAISEWGFRGNEQFF.

The J gene is TRBJ1-1, the V gene TRBV28, with D possibly TRBD1 on 5 matching bases. The CDR3 has 15 amino acids. The germline gives CDR1 MDHEN, CDR2 SYDVKM. Trimming pared 5 bases from V and 3 bases from J, leaving 16 bases between. The CDR3 sequence: CASSLETARDTEAFF. In DNA form, the CDR3 reads TGTGCCAGCAGTCTCGAGACAGCAAGGGACACTGAAGCTTTCTTT.

The chain couples TRBV11-2 to TRBJ2-2, with D possibly TRBD2 on 6 matching bases. V was cut by 2 bases and J by 7 bases, with 17 bases left in between. Germline V lookup: CDR1 SGHAT, CDR2 FQNNGV. The CDR3 length is 16 residues. The CDR3 loop is CASSLWGGGTVGELFF. CDR3 nucleotide sequence: TGTGCCAGCAGCTTATGGGGCGGCGGGACGGTCGGGGAGCTGTTTTTT.

For the CDR3, the DNA is TGTGCCAGCTCACCACCTGGTGCCGGACTAGCGGGAGTACCCGGGGAGCTGTTTTTT. The encoded protein is CASSPPGAGLAGVPGELFF. This chain uses TRBV18 with TRBJ2-2, with 13 bases that match TRBD2. Germline lookup yields CDR1 KGHSH and CDR2 LQKENI. J lost 6 bases, V lost 0 bases, and 10 bases had no gene match. The CDR3 length is 19 residues. The variable domain in full, with the rest retrieved from reference TRBV18 and TRBJ2-2, is NAGVMQNPRHLVRRRGQEARLRCSPMKGHSHVYWYRQLPEEGLKFMVYLQKENIIDESGMPKERFSAEFPKEGPSILRIQQVVRGDSAAYFCASSPPGAGLAGVPGELFFGEGSRLTVL.

The chain uses TRBV6-5 and TRBJ2-5; 7 bases are a match to TRBD2. The CDR3 has 15 residues. After removal of 5 bases from V and 4 bases from J, the junction contained 10 bases not matched to a gene. From germline, CDR1 is MNHEY and CDR2 SVGAGI. The CDR3 is CASSPTRGVRETQYF. The DNA of the CDR3 is TGTGCCAGCAGTCCGACCCGGGGGGTGAGAGAGACCCAGTACTTC.

This chain connects TRBV6-5 to TRBJ1-1; tentatively, D is TRBD1 (6 bases). V lost 8 bases to trimming and J lost 2 bases, with 12 bases between them. The V gene's germline CDR1 is MNHEY and CDR2 SVGAGI. CDR3 length: 13 residues. The CDR3 coding sequence is TGTGCCAGCGAAACGGGACAAAACACTGAAGCTTTCTTT. Amino acid sequence: CASETGQNTEAFF.

The chain has TRBV6-1 and TRBJ1-1; possible D gene TRBD1, 5 bases. V was clipped by 0 bases and J by 1 base, with 9 bases between them. Germline V CDR1 and CDR2: MNHNS, SASEGT. This CDR3 is 15 amino acids long. The chain's CDR3 is CASSEAGGWNTEAFF. CDR3 DNA sequence: TGTGCCAGCAGTGAAGCCGGGGGTTGGAACACTGAAGCTTTCTTT.

To note about this clone: A junction end diverges from the germline sequence, so it may reflect a read error. In DNA form, the CDR3 reads TGTGCTAGCAGCTTAGGGGGTTCGAACACCGGGGAGCTGTTTTTT. Translating gives CASSLGGSNTGELFF. The genes are TRBV7-7 and TRBJ2-2; possibly TRBD1 for D (6 bases). From germline, CDR1 is SSHAT and CDR2 FNYEAQ (reference sequence). The CDR3 extends over 15 amino acids.

The gene calls are TRBV6-5 and TRBJ2-7; 9 bases fit TRBD1. V dropped 8 bases and J dropped 4; count of bases not matched to a gene: 9. Germline V CDR1 and CDR2: MNHEY, SVGAGI. The CDR3 covers 14 residues. The CDR3 DNA reads TGTGCCAGCGGGGGCTCGGGACAGGGTTACGAGCAGTACTTC. Protein: CASGGSGQGYEQYF.